The clone carrying this T cell receptor (beta chain) was observed a single time. Antigen: not known. Random hexamers were used to reverse transcribe an amount of about 0.5 to 1 ug RNA. TCRdb recomputed calls from the immunoSEQ multiplex PCR reads with MiXCR, one row per CDR3 protein. The repertoire holds 95,000 to 150,000 distinct CDR3 sequences, with roughly 94% as singletons. The CDR3 loop spans 16 amino acids. With 1 base clipped from V and 0 bases from J, the junction kept 3 bases outside the gene matches. Per germline, CDR1 SGDLS and CDR2 YYNGEE. Negative isolation was used for CD8+ and CD4+ T cells and FACS enrichment for TEMRA cells. These data come from a study of CD8 T cells in Susac syndrome. General study points: The total CD8+ repertoires yielded 15 to 20 Susac-specific public clones and the CD8+ TEMRA repertoires yielded four or five.

The material sequenced was CD8+ T cells from PBMCs. This clonotype was sampled from a human donor with Susac syndrome. The J gene is TRBJ2-3, the V gene TRBV9, with TRBD2 identical over 9 bases. CDR3 sequence: CASSVRAGGSTDTQYF. CDR3 DNA sequence: TGTGCCAGCAGCGTAAGGGCGGGGGGGAGCACAGATACGCAGTATTTT.